What follows are 5 T cell receptor beta chains derived from one specimen sequenced in a study of high-grade serous ovarian cancer treatment subgroups (dated by TCRdb to 2020 to 2023). Tumor samples were collected prior to definitive surgery or chemotherapy. Libraries were built with the immunoSEQ multiplex PCR assay. TCRdb provides this immuneACCESS table in a form limited to in-frame rearrangements. Some clones are lacking; in checked studies, under half of them reflect an unresolved V gene, and why the rest are absent is not known. This sample holds roughly 160 clones; roughly 65% were observed only once. About 30% of the sample rests with the top ten. The sample taken for sequencing was tumor tissue. Source of these receptors: a human donor with high-grade serous ovarian cancer.

This clone was detected only once. The chain couples TRBV4-3 to TRBJ2-1; 14 bases align to TRBD2. The CDR3 has 18 amino acids. Trimming took 0 bases from V and 7 from J; bases not matched to a gene: 8. Germline CDR1 is LGHNA and CDR2 is YSLEER. The CDR3 coding sequence is TGCGCCAGCAGCCAAGAAGGCCCCGGGACTAGCGGGAGAAATGAGCAGTTCTTC. This gives the protein CASSQEGPGTSGRNEQFF.

CDR3 sequence (DNA): TGTGCCAGCAGCCCCAGCCGGGACTACCGCACAGATACGCAGTATTTT. Amino acids: CASSPSRDYRTDTQYF. The rearrangement joins TRBV7-9 to TRBJ2-3, with 7 nucleotides matching TRBD2. This CDR3 has 16 residues. The V segment lost 5 bases and the J segment 1 base; nucleotides outside the gene matches: 9. Germline V gene data show CDR1 as SEHNR and CDR2 as FQNEAQ (reference sequence).

This clone has more than one count but fewer than ten. V gene TRBV7-9 combines with J gene TRBJ2-2, with 8 bases matching TRBD2. Trimming removed 11 bases from V and 4 bases from J; junction bases left unmatched: 6. CDR1 and CDR2 (germline): SEHNR, FQNEAQ (reference sequence). The CDR3 extends over 13 amino acids. This chain's CDR3 is CAPNSGVTGELFF. The DNA for the CDR3 is TGTGCCCCTAATAGCGGGGTCACCGGGGAGCTGTTTTTT.

This rearrangement joins TRBV5-6 to TRBJ2-5; the D is unclear. The J call could be wrong; TRBJ2-7 is a better fit for the DNA end. There are 12 residues in the CDR3. Germline V gene data show CDR1 as SGHDT and CDR2 as YYEEEE. The CDR3: CASSIARYEQYF. In DNA, the CDR3 is TGTGCCAGCAGCATCGCCCGGTACGAGCAGTACTTC.

This chain links TRBV27 with TRBJ1-2; D call uncertain. The CDR3 is 13 residues long. Trimming left V 5 bases short and J 4 bases short, with 11 bases between. Germline CDR1 and CDR2: MNHEY and SMNVEV (reference sequence). DNA of the CDR3: TGTGCCAGCAGTCCCGGCGCAGCCTATGGCTACACCTTC. Translating it yields CASSPGAAYGYTF.